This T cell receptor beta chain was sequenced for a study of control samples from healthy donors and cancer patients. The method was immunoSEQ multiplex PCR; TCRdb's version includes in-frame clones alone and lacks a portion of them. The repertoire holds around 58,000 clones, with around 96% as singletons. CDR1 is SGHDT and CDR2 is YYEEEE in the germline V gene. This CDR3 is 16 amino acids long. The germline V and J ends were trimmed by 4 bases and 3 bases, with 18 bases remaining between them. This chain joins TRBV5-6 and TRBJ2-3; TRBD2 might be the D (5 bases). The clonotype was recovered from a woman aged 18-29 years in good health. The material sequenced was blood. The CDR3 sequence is CASSILRVGVTDTQYF. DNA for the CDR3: TGTGCCAGCAGCATCTTACGGGTGGGAGTAACAGATACGCAGTATTTT.